The 5 T cell receptor beta chains listed next were all sequenced from one sample in a study of blood T cell repertoires in COVID-19. TCRdb's table, derived via immunoSEQ multiplex PCR, lists solely in-frame clones and lacks some. Of around 120,000 clones listed, approximately 82% are singletons. What was sequenced was peripheral blood. The origin of the receptors is a man in his forties or fifties with active or convalescent COVID-19.

This clone was detected a few times. This chain connects TRBV6-5 to TRBJ1-4; D remains unclear. CDR1 and CDR2 (germline): MNHEY, SVGAGI. The CDR3 is 12 residues long. Trimming took 6 bases from V and 8 from J, leaving 10 bases between them. The CDR3 here is CASRPSGEKLFF. Written as DNA, the CDR3 is TGTGCCAGCAGGCCCAGCGGCGAAAAACTGTTTTTT.

V and J are TRBV7-6 and TRBJ2-1, with TRBD2 matching 10 bases. CDR3 length equals 14 residues. The V and J ends lost 7 bases and 10 bases, in that order; junction bases with no gene match: 10. CDR1 is SGHVS and CDR2 is FNYEAQ in the germline V gene. The DNA of the CDR3 is TGTGCCAGCACTTCCACTAGCGGGGCAATGGAGCAGTTCTTC. This encodes CASTSTSGAMEQFF.

The V gene is TRBV6-5, the J gene TRBJ2-3; 11 bases map to TRBD2. The CDR3 loop spans 13 amino acids. The V gene's germline CDR1 is MNHEY and CDR2 SVGAGI. With V trimmed by 7 bases and J by 4 bases, 1 base remained unmatched. The CDR3 coding sequence is TGTGCCAGCACTAGCGGGGGGCCAGATACGCAGTATTTT. Its protein product is CASTSGGPDTQYF.

The V gene is TRBV6-2 or TRBV6-3, the J gene TRBJ2-7; 8 bases agree with TRBD1. V gave up 2 bases and J gave up 4 bases; unmatched junction bases: 7. This CDR3 contains 15 residues. Looked up from germline, CDR1 is MNHEY and CDR2 is SVGEGT. The CDR3 loop is CASSYGRGRRYEQYF. The CDR3 DNA is TGTGCCAGCAGTTACGGCAGGGGGCGCAGGTACGAGCAGTACTTC.

The genes are TRBV5-3 and TRBJ2-3; the D is unclear. TRBV5-3 has ORF status, its function being uncertain. The V gene lost 5 bases and the J gene lost 2 bases, with 12 bases spanning the gap. The CDR3 has 14 residues. CDR3 loop: CARRSGFHTDTQYF. CDR3 bases: TGTGCCAGAAGGTCGGGTTTCCACACAGATACGCAGTATTTT.